This passage covers 4 T cell receptor beta chains from one sample sequenced in a study of T cells after posttransplantation cyclophosphamide. Some clones are missing from TCRdb's copy, which holds only in-frame ones; the method was immunoSEQ multiplex PCR. The sample holds some 9,200 clones, roughly 89% seen once. Sequencing input: memory CD4+ T cells sorted from PBMCs. Every receptor here comes from an older woman in good health, CMV-negative, and a related stem cell transplant donor.

With respect to this clone: Other DNA sequences within the sample encode an identical CDR3. The chain uses TRBV18 and TRBJ1-2, with 8 bases matching TRBD1. Trimming took 3 bases from V and 8 from J; bases not matched to a gene: 8. The CDR3 runs to 14 residues. Germline lookup yields CDR1 KGHSH and CDR2 LQKENI. The CDR3 nucleotides read TGTGCCAGCTCACCTCTCGGACAGGGTGGGGGCTACACCTTC. Translating it yields CASSPLGQGGGYTF. The full variable domain, in which reference TRBV18 and TRBJ1-2 provide the parts outside the CDR3, is NAGVMQNPRHLVRRRGQEARLRCSPMKGHSHVYWYRQLPEEGLKFMVYLQKENIIDESGMPKERFSAEFPKEGPSILRIQQVVRGDSAAYFCASSPLGQGGGYTFGSGTRLTVV.

The genes are TRBV28 and TRBJ1-2; weak D call: TRBD1 (6 bases). The CDR3 has 13 amino acids. Trimming stripped 5 bases from V and 8 bases from J, with 15 bases between. In germline, CDR1 is MDHEN, CDR2 SYDVKM. CDR3 amino acids: CASSTWGGRGYTF. For the CDR3, the DNA is TGTGCCAGCAGTACCTGGGGGGGGCGCGGCTACACCTTC.

V gene TRBV7-3 combines with J gene TRBJ1-5; D call uncertain. The germline V and J ends were trimmed by 6 bases and 3 bases, with 9 bases remaining between them. The germline CDR1 and CDR2 sequences are SGHTA and FQGTGA. The CDR3 contains 13 residues. The CDR3 region is CASSLTLNQPQHF. CDR3 coding DNA: TGTGCCAGCAGTTTGACACTCAATCAGCCCCAGCATTTT.

A note on this clone: A read error may produce the germline difference seen at one junction end. The gene calls are TRBV9 and TRBJ2-1; 7 bases line up with TRBD1. Germline lookup yields CDR1 SGDLS and CDR2 YYNGEE. The CDR3 runs 14 residues. The CDR3: CASSVGDSGHEQFF. The CDR3 region has the DNA TGTGCCAGCAGTGTAGGGGACAGTGGCCATGAGCAGTTCTTC. The full variable domain, completed using reference TRBV9 and TRBJ2-1, is DSGVTQTPKHLITATGQRVTLRCSPRSGDLSVYWYQQSLDQGLQFLIQYYNGEERAKGNILERFSAQQFPDLHSELNLSSLELGDSALYFCASSVGDSGHEQFFGPGTRLTVL.